This TCR beta chain was identified during a study of blood T cell repertoires in COVID-19. As for the study in general: Samples representing acute and convalescent COVID-19 were sourced from the United States, Italy and Spain. PBMCs, B-cell-depleted T cells, or T cells provided the cDNA or gDNA that made up the material.

Original data processing: Amplified reference gene primers provided the basis for estimating nucleated cell counts. The assay was immunoSEQ multiplex PCR, and TCRdb's table has in-frame clones only and misses some. For V, J and clone size, that table is used; D and trimming come from the DNA. The sample holds 150,000 to 170,000 clones, approximately 80% seen once. The source of this sequence is a woman aged 60 to 75 with COVID-19, enrolled during active disease. Sample: peripheral blood.

The CDR3 sequence: CASSQGPRVGYGYTF. CDR3 nucleotides: TGTGCCAGCAGCCAAGGACCCAGGGTGGGCTATGGCTACACCTTC. The chain uses TRBV14 and TRBJ1-2; D possibly corresponds to TRBD1 (5 bases). Germline lookup yields CDR1 SGHDN and CDR2 FVKESK. Trimming stripped 1 base from V and 4 bases from J, with 13 bases between. The CDR3 consists of 15 residues.